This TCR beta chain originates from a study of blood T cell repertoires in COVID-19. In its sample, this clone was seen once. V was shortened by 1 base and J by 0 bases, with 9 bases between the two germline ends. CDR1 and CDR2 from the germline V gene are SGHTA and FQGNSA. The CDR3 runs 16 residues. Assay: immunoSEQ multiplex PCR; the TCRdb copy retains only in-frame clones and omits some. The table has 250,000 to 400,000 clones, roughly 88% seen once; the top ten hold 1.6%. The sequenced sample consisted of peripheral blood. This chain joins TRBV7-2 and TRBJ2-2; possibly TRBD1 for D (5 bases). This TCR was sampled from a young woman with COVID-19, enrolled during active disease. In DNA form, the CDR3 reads TGTGCCAGCAGCTTAGTCGCAGGGTCGAACACCGGGGAGCTGTTTTTT. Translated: CASSLVAGSNTGELFF.